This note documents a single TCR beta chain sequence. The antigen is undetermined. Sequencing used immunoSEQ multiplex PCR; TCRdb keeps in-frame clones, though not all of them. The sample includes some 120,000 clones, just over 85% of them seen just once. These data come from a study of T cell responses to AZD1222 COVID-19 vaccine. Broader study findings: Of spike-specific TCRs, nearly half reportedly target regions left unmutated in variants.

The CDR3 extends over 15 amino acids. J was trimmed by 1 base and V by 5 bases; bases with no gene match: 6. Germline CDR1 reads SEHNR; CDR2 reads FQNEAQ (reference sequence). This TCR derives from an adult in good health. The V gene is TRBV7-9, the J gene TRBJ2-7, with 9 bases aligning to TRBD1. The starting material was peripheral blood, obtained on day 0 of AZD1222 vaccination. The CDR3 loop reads CASSAQGTGSYEQYF. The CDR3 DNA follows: TGTGCCAGCAGCGCACAGGGGACAGGGTCCTACGAGCAGTACTTC.